The present T cell receptor beta chain was sequenced within a study of blood T cells in healthy people across ages. A sample-barcoded 5' primer and a J-beta primer mix were used in a second PCR of roughly 6 to 11 cycles. One entry per CDR3 protein, called by TCRdb with MiXCR from the 5' RACE reads. Of about a million distinct CDR3 sequences in the sample, 45% to 60% were seen once. V lost 4 bases and J lost 2, with 3 bases in between. The CDR3 loop spans 13 amino acids. Germline V CDR1 and CDR2: LNHDA, SQIVND (reference sequence). The sequence was collected from a woman aged 60-70 years in good health. Material for sequencing was blood. The genes are TRBV19 and TRBJ2-6; D is unresolved. Written as DNA, the CDR3 is TGTGCCAGTAGTAAGGCTGGGGCCAACGTCCTGACTTTC. Amino acid sequence: CASSKAGANVLTF.